These 12 T cell receptor beta chains were sequenced from one sample in a study of T cell repertoires in cytomegalovirus infection. TCRdb processed the reads anew with MiXCR; each CDR3 protein has one entry. The data show around 750,000 distinct CDR3 sequences, about 33% seen once. The antigens of these receptors remain unknown. The source material was cultured CD8+ T cells from PBMCs, sampled from culture after CMV antigen stimulation. The source of these receptors is a human donor in good health (CMV status not recorded). Some clones in this sample may be carry-over from other donors' samples.

This clonotype appeared a single time. The chain carries TRBV7-9 and TRBJ2-1; TRBD2 agrees at 9 bases. Losses at the gene ends were 5 bases for V and 6 bases for J; bases not matched to a gene: 11. The length of the CDR3 is 16 residues. From germline, CDR1 is SEHNR and CDR2 FQNEAQ (reference sequence). The CDR3 bases are TGTGCCAGCAGCCCGCGGACTAGCGATTACCGCAATGAGCAGTTCTTC. Its protein product is CASSPRTSDYRNEQFF. Full variable domain (rest looked up from reference TRBV7-9 and TRBJ2-1): DTGVSQNPRHKITKRGQNVTFRCDPISEHNRLYWYRQTLGQGPEFLTYFQNEAQLEKSRLLSDRFSAERPKGSFSTLEIQRTEQGDSAMYLCASSPRTSDYRNEQFFGPGTRLTVL.

The chain combines TRBV6-4 with TRBJ2-1; 10 nucleotides align to TRBD2. The trim removed 5 bases at V and 8 bases at J, leaving 9 bases unmatched. The germline gives CDR1 MRHNA, CDR2 SNTAGT. The CDR3 extends over 15 amino acids. As DNA, the CDR3 is TGTGCCAGCAGTTCCATAGCGGGGGGCCTAGATGAGCAGTTCTTC. As protein: CASSSIAGGLDEQFF.

The rearrangement joins TRBV28 to TRBJ2-5; the D gene is possibly TRBD1 (6 bases). V lost 8 bases to trimming and J lost 3 bases, with 16 bases between them. The CDR3 has 14 residues. Germline V gene sequence: CDR1 MDHEN, CDR2 SYDVKM. CDR3 region: CASGTRGPEETQYF. DNA for the CDR3: TGTGCCAGCGGAACCAGGGGTCCGGAAGAGACCCAGTACTTC.

This clonotype was seen only a few times. The CDR3 sequence is CASSTNRVPDTQYF. The DNA of the CDR3 is TGTGCCAGCAGTACGAACAGGGTACCAGATACGCAGTATTTT. The chain couples TRBV28 to TRBJ2-3; possible D gene TRBD1, 6 bases. The CDR3 has 14 amino acids. The germline V gene has CDR1 MDHEN and CDR2 SYDVKM. The germline V and J ends were trimmed by 5 bases and 4 bases, with 13 bases remaining between them.

The chain joins TRBV12-3 or TRBV12-4 to TRBJ1-1; 9 bases map to TRBD1. With V trimmed by 1 base and J by 7 bases, 1 base remained unmatched. This CDR3 is built from 13 residues. The CDR3 region is CASSLGQGDEAFF. In DNA form, the CDR3 reads TGTGCCAGCAGTTTAGGACAGGGGGATGAAGCTTTCTTT.

This clonotype was observed a few times. The V and J genes are TRBV28 and TRBJ1-2; TRBD1 might be the D (5 bases). The V end was cut by 6 bases, the J end by 5 bases, with 10 bases between. Germline loops: CDR1 MDHEN, CDR2 SYDVKM. CDR3 length equals 12 residues. The CDR3 loop reads CASRREGYGYTF. In nucleotides, the CDR3 is TGTGCCAGCAGAAGAGAGGGGTATGGCTACACCTTC.

This chain joins TRBV11-2 and TRBJ2-3; D may be TRBD1 (6 bases). Trimming took 4 bases from V and 2 from J, leaving 13 bases between them. There are 15 residues in the CDR3. The germline V gene encodes CDR1 SGHAT and CDR2 FQNNGV. CDR3 amino acids: CASSSVSGVTDTQYF. Here the CDR3 DNA reads TGTGCCAGCAGCTCTGTATCAGGGGTCACAGATACGCAGTATTTT.

The rearrangement joins TRBV28 to TRBJ2-7; possible D gene TRBD1, 6 bases. CDR1 and CDR2 (germline): MDHEN, SYDVKM. The CDR3 has 14 residues. The V end lost 3 bases, the J end lost 2 bases, and 11 bases lay between the germline ends. The chain's CDR3 is CASSLRQEAYEQYV. Here the CDR3 DNA reads TGTGCCAGCAGTTTGAGACAGGAGGCCTACGAGCAGTACGTC.

In its sample, this clonotype was seen once. V is TRBV29-1 and J is TRBJ2-2; 7 bases are a match to TRBD2. The CDR3 totals 16 residues. The J segment lost 2 bases and the V segment lost 5 bases, leaving 11 bases of the junction unmatched. Germline V gene lookup returns CDR1 SQVTM and CDR2 ANQGSEA. The CDR3 sequence: CSVSGGSHLNTGELFF. CDR3 coding DNA: TGCAGCGTTAGTGGCGGGAGCCACCTTAACACCGGGGAGCTGTTTTTT.

This clonotype has only a few counts. The genes are TRBV5-5 and TRBJ1-3; D unclear. V lost 2 bases, J lost 0 bases, and 9 bases lay in between. The germline gives CDR1 SGHKS, CDR2 YYEKEE (reference sequence). The length of the CDR3 is 15 residues. The CDR3 nucleotides read TGTGCCAGCAGCTTAACGGAACGCTCTGGAAACACCATATATTTT. As protein: CASSLTERSGNTIYF.

The gene calls are TRBV12-3 or TRBV12-4 and TRBJ2-2; 9 bases agree with TRBD2. Trimming cost V 7 bases and J 6 bases; bases outside gene matches: 9. This CDR3 has 15 residues. The CDR3 spells CASILTGLASGELFF. In nucleotides, the CDR3 is TGTGCCAGCATCCTCACAGGACTAGCGTCCGGGGAGCTGTTTTTT.

In its sample, this clonotype was seen a few times. The chain links TRBV7-6 to TRBJ2-3; 7 bases line up with TRBD2. Per the germline V gene, CDR1 is SGHVS and CDR2 is FNYEAQ. The CDR3 covers 16 residues. Unmatched junction bases numbered 10, after V lost 5 bases and J lost 2 bases. CDR3 DNA: TGTGCCAGCAGCGGGCCGGGGGGACTTGACACAGATACGCAGTATTTT. Translating gives CASSGPGGLDTDTQYF.